This T cell receptor (beta chain) emerged from a study of T cell responses to AZD1222 COVID-19 vaccine. CDR3 length equals 15 residues. The germline V gene has CDR1 SNHLY and CDR2 FYNNEI. The V and J ends lost 5 bases and 0 bases respectively, with 11 bases between them. Profiled with immunoSEQ multiplex PCR; TCRdb holds only in-frame clones, not every one. Of roughly 100,000 clones in the sample, approximately 81% were seen once. The source material was peripheral blood, sampled on day 0 of AZD1222 vaccination. The TCR originated in an adult in good health. The rearrangement uses TRBV2 and TRBJ1-5, with D unclear. DNA for the CDR3: TGTGCCAGCAGTATGGGAGGGATTAGCAATCAGCCCCAGCATTTT. It is translated as CASSMGGISNQPQHF.